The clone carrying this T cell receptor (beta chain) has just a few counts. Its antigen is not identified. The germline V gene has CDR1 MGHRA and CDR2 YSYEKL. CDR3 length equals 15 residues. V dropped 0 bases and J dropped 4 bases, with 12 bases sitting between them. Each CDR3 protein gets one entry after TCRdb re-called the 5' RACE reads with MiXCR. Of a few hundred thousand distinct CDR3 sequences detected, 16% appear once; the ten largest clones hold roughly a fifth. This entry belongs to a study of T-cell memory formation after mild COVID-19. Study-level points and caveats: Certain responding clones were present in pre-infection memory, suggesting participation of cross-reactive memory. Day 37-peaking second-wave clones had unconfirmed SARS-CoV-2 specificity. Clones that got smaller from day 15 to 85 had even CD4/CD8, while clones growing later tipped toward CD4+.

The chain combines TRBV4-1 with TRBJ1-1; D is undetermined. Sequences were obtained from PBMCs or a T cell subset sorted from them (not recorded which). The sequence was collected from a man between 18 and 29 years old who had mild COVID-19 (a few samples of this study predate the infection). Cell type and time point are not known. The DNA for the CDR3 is TGCGCCAGCAGCCAAGATCCTACGGGGAGCACTGAAGCTTTCTTT. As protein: CASSQDPTGSTEAFF.